This entry lists 14 T cell receptor beta chains sequenced from one sample in a study of T cell responses to AZD1222 COVID-19 vaccine. The data were produced by immunoSEQ multiplex PCR, yet TCRdb's version contains in-frame clones alone and is incomplete. The repertoire holds 150,000 to 200,000 clones, 90% seen once, with roughly 2.8% in the top ten. The specimen comprised peripheral blood, sampled on day 0 of AZD1222 vaccination. The receptor set was obtained from an adult in good health.

The chain is built from TRBV7-2 and TRBJ2-5; TRBD1 matches 11 bases. CDR1 is SGHTA, CDR2 FQGNSA, per germline. The CDR3 extends over 16 amino acids. V shed 6 bases, J shed 1 base, and the junction held 7 bases outside the gene matches. The CDR3 nucleotides are TGTGCCAGCAGGCGGACAGGGGGCGCCCCCCAAGAGACCCAGTACTTC. Its protein is CASRRTGGAPQETQYF.

V gene TRBV7-8 combines with J gene TRBJ2-2, with D uncertain. Germline V gene lookup returns CDR1 SGHVS and CDR2 FQNEAQ. The CDR3 is 14 amino acids. Trimming stripped 4 bases from V and 0 bases from J, with 6 bases between. CDR3 protein: CASSSPPNTGELFF. In nucleotides, the CDR3 is TGTGCCAGCAGCTCCCCCCCGAACACCGGGGAGCTGTTTTTT.

The genes are TRBV27 and TRBJ2-3; D gene uncertain. The CDR3 has 14 amino acids. Germline V gene lookup returns CDR1 MNHEY and CDR2 SMNVEV (reference sequence). Trimming left V 2 bases short and J 2 bases short, with 8 bases between. The DNA of the CDR3 is TGTGCCAGCAGTTTAGGCTTATACACAGATACGCAGTATTTT. The encoded protein is CASSLGLYTDTQYF.

CDR3 sequence: CASSYGLRAFF. The CDR3 coding sequence is TGTGCCAGCAGTTACGGGCTGAGAGCTTTCTTT. The chain recombines TRBV6-5 with TRBJ1-1; no reliable D call. Germline V gene sequence: CDR1 MNHEY, CDR2 SVGAGI. There are 11 residues in the CDR3. V dropped 2 bases and J dropped 10 bases, with 8 bases sitting between them.

The CDR3 bases are TGCAGTGCTAGTCCTAGCGGGGGGTACGAGCAGTACTTC. This encodes CSASPSGGYEQYF. The chain uses TRBV20-1 and TRBJ2-7; TRBD2 matches at 11 bases. This CDR3 region has 13 residues. Germline trimming cut 3 bases from V and 4 bases from J; bases unmatched to any gene: 2. Germline V lookup: CDR1 DFQATT, CDR2 SNEGSKA (reference sequence).

J is TRBJ1-1 and V is TRBV4-1; 7 positions match TRBD1. The V gene end was trimmed by 5 bases and the J gene end by 1 base; junction bases not matched to a gene: 10. Germline CDR1 MGHRA, CDR2 YSYEKL. The CDR3 is made up of 16 amino acids. CDR3 sequence: CASSKTPGTANTEAFF. DNA of the CDR3: TGCGCCAGCAGCAAGACCCCCGGGACAGCGAACACTGAAGCTTTCTTT.

The chain uses TRBV5-4 and TRBJ2-5; possibly TRBD2 for D (5 bases). The V and J ends lost 2 bases and 4 bases respectively, with 9 bases between them. The germline CDR1 and CDR2 sequences are SGHNT and YYREEE (reference sequence). This CDR3 region has 13 residues. This CDR3 is CASSFQAGETQYF. In DNA, the CDR3 is TGTGCCAGCAGCTTCCAGGCGGGAGAGACCCAGTACTTC.

This chain connects TRBV29-1 to TRBJ2-3; D is unresolved. Germline CDR1 reads SQVTM; CDR2 reads ANQGSEA. V dropped 5 bases and J dropped 0 bases, with 12 bases sitting between them. This CDR3 is 14 amino acids long. DNA for the CDR3: TGCAGCGTTACCAAGGATACTAGCACAGATACGCAGTATTTT. It translates to CSVTKDTSTDTQYF.

The sample holds one count of this clone. The chain employs TRBV5-6 and TRBJ2-1; D not certain. Germline V CDR1 and CDR2: SGHDT, YYEEEE. The CDR3 runs to 13 residues. Trimming pared 1 base from V and 8 bases from J, leaving 10 bases between. The CDR3 region is CASSLLTDDEQFF. The CDR3, as DNA: TGTGCCAGCAGCTTGTTGACCGACGATGAGCAGTTCTTC.

The V and J genes are TRBV30 and TRBJ2-1, with D perhaps matching TRBD1 or TRBD2 (6 bases each). Germline V gene data show CDR1 as GTSNPN and CDR2 as SVGIG (reference sequence). With 0 bases removed from V and 12 bases from J, the gap between germline ends came to 15 bases. This CDR3 has 13 amino acids. This CDR3 is CAWSVRGGGGQFF. The CDR3 DNA reads as TGTGCCTGGAGTGTACGGGGCGGAGGGGGGCAGTTCTTC.

This chain uses TRBV4-1 with TRBJ2-3, with 11 bases that match TRBD2. The CDR3 contains 15 residues. CDR1 is MGHRA and CDR2 is YSYEKL in the germline V gene. Losses at the gene ends were 3 bases for V and 8 bases for J; bases not matched to a gene: 7. CDR3: CASSQEATSGVTQYF. The CDR3 DNA is TGCGCCAGCAGCCAGGAGGCGACTAGCGGGGTTACGCAGTATTTT.

This sequence joins TRBV5-1 and TRBJ1-4, with TRBD1 as a possible D gene (5 bases). Trimming left V 7 bases short and J 2 bases short, with 9 bases between. Per the germline V gene, CDR1 is SGHRS and CDR2 is YFSETQ. The CDR3 has 13 amino acids. The CDR3 loop is CASRPGTNEKLFF. CDR3 coding DNA: TGCGCCAGCCGTCCAGGGACTAATGAAAAACTGTTTTTT.

The chain employs TRBV5-4 and TRBJ2-5; 11 bases are a match to TRBD2. Germline CDR1 is SGHNT and CDR2 is YYREEE (reference sequence). Trimming removed 1 base from V and 4 bases from J; junction bases left unmatched: 9. The CDR3 spans 17 residues. CDR3 bases: TGTGCCAGCAGCTTGAAGGTTAGCGGGGGGGCCCGAGAGACCCAGTACTTC. Protein: CASSLKVSGGARETQYF. Full variable domain (missing parts from reference TRBV5-4 and TRBJ2-5): ETGVTQSPTHLIKTRGQQVTLRCSSQSGHNTVSWYQQALGQGPQFIFQYYREEENGRGNFPPRFSGLQFPNYSSELNVNALELDDSALYLCASSLKVSGGARETQYFGPGTRLLVL.

The chain recombines TRBV5-8 with TRBJ1-1; no reliable D call. Germline loops: CDR1 SGHTS, CDR2 YDEGEE. The CDR3 extends over 13 amino acids. Trimming left V 2 bases short and J 2 bases short, with 7 bases between. The CDR3 reads CASSLSRNTEAFF. The DNA for the CDR3 is TGTGCCAGCAGCTTATCGAGAAACACTGAAGCTTTCTTT.